The next 23 T cell receptor beta chains were all read from a single sample in a study of cytomegalovirus exposure and HLA in healthy donors. The PCR employed 60 Vbeta primers together with 13 Jbeta primers. Sequencing used immunoSEQ multiplex PCR; TCRdb keeps in-frame clones, though not all of them. Of about 140,000 clones in the sample, approximately 80% were seen once. Sequencing used PBMCs. The receptors originated from a man aged 50-60 years in good health and CMV-seronegative.

The rearrangement joins TRBV9 to TRBJ1-2, with D perhaps TRBD1 (6 bases). Germline CDR1 reads SGDLS; CDR2 reads YYNGEE. This CDR3 has 12 residues. Deletions cut 6 bases from V and 8 bases from J, with 14 bases between. CDR3 amino acids: CASTRGDWGYTF. DNA for the CDR3: TGTGCCAGCACCAGGGGCGATTGGGGCTACACCTTC.

In this sample, this clone turned up a few times. The chain couples TRBV6-5 to TRBJ2-2; 9 bases line up with TRBD1. Germline values: CDR1 MNHEY, CDR2 SVGAGI. The CDR3 contains 15 residues. The V and J ends lost 9 bases and 1 base, in that order; junction bases with no gene match: 6. CDR3 nucleotide sequence: TGTGCCAGTGGGGGGACAGGGAAGAACACCGGGGAGCTGTTTTTT. It encodes CASGGTGKNTGELFF.

The chain joins TRBV19 to TRBJ1-4; 7 bases fit TRBD1. V lost 3 bases to trimming and J lost 2 bases; unmatched junction nucleotides: 9. CDR1 is LNHDA, CDR2 SQIVND, per germline (reference sequence). The CDR3 sequence is 17 residues long. CDR3 loop: CASSIPRTGRTNEKLFF. The CDR3 coding sequence is TGTGCCAGTAGTATCCCCAGGACAGGTCGGACTAATGAAAAACTGTTTTTT.

The table lists this clone with a few counts. The chain combines TRBV30 with TRBJ2-4; a weak D match, TRBD2 (5 bases). From germline, CDR1 is GTSNPN and CDR2 SVGIG (reference sequence). V was cut by 0 bases and J by 9 bases, with 15 bases left in between. This CDR3 contains 14 residues. CDR3 coding DNA: TGTGCCTGGAGTGTAAGGTGGGGAGAGGGCATTCAGTACTTC. Protein sequence: CAWSVRWGEGIQYF.

The chain couples TRBV30 to TRBJ2-7, with 13 positions matching TRBD2. CDR3 length: 15 residues. With V trimmed by 3 bases and J by 2 bases, 4 bases remained unmatched. Germline V CDR1 and CDR2: GTSNPN, SVGIG (reference sequence). Written as DNA, the CDR3 is TGTGCCTGGAGCTTTGGGACTAGCGGGACCTACGAGCAGTACTTC. Its translation: CAWSFGTSGTYEQYF. Complete variable domain (other parts from reference TRBV30 and TRBJ2-7): SQTIHQWPATLVQPVGSPLSLECTVEGTSNPNLYWYRQAAGRGLQLLFYSVGIGQISSEVPQNLSASRPQDRQFILSSKKLLLSDSGFYLCAWSFGTSGTYEQYFGPGTRLTVT.

The CDR3 region is CASTRLATTGELFF. CDR3 sequence (DNA): TGTGCCAGCACCCGTCTAGCGACCACCGGGGAGCTGTTTTTT. This chain uses TRBV7-2 with TRBJ2-2, with D possibly being TRBD2 (6 bases). Between the trimmed V and J ends, which lost 7 bases and 4 bases, there was a span of 13 bases. Germline-derived CDR1 and CDR2 are SGHTA and FQGNSA. This CDR3 comprises 14 residues.

In DNA, the CDR3 is TGTGCCAGTACACAGGGGCAGGGCACTGAAGCTTTCTTT. This codes for CASTQGQGTEAFF. The chain joins TRBV7-9 to TRBJ1-1; 7 nucleotides align to TRBD1. In germline, CDR1 is SEHNR, CDR2 FQNEAQ (reference sequence). Losses at the gene ends were 9 bases for V and 4 bases for J; bases not matched to a gene: 8. The CDR3 extends over 13 amino acids.

The chain uses TRBV7-2 and TRBJ2-3, with a weak D call TRBD2 (7 bases). Trimming cost V 5 bases and J 1 base, with 13 bases left between them. CDR3 length equals 15 residues. Germline-derived CDR1 and CDR2 are SGHTA and FQGNSA. The CDR3 reads CASSQGRGRTDTQYF. In DNA, the CDR3 is TGTGCCAGCAGCCAGGGGCGGGGGCGCACAGATACGCAGTATTTT.

V is TRBV28 and J is TRBJ2-7, with TRBD1 matching over 10 bases. The CDR3 has 17 amino acids. Unmatched junction bases numbered 12, after V lost 7 bases and J lost 0 bases. Germline V CDR1 and CDR2: MDHEN, SYDVKM. CDR3 in amino acids: CASNEIPGQGNSYEQYF. In DNA, the CDR3 is TGTGCCAGCAACGAAATCCCGGGACAGGGGAACTCCTACGAGCAGTACTTC.

The table lists this clone with a count of one. V usage is TRBV12-2 and J usage is TRBJ2-1; the D call of TRBD2 is as the table states it, not checked on the DNA. TRBV12-2 is marked as a pseudogene. The CDR3 contains 16 residues. CDR3 sequence reads: CASRALAGGPYNEQFF. CDR3 nucleotide sequence: TGTGCAAGTCGCGCCCTAGCGGGAGGCCCCTACAATGAGCAGTTCTTC.

This chain joins TRBV11-2 and TRBJ2-7, with a possible D match to TRBD1 (6 bases). The V end was cut by 1 base, the J end by 3 bases, with 16 bases between. The V gene's germline CDR1 is SGHAT and CDR2 FQNNGV. The CDR3 has 16 residues. CDR3 sequence: CASSLVAGTINYEQYF. CDR3 coding DNA: TGTGCCAGCAGCTTAGTGGCAGGGACAATAAACTACGAGCAGTACTTC.

V gene TRBV5-1 combines with J gene TRBJ2-7; 12 bases fit TRBD2. The CDR3 has 15 amino acids. CDR1 and CDR2 from the germline V gene are SGHRS and YFSETQ. Trimming at V came to 4 bases and at J to 0 bases, leaving 2 bases not matched to a gene. The CDR3 nucleotides are TGCGCCAGCAGCCCGACTAGCGGGGGCTCCTACGAGCAGTACTTC. Translating gives CASSPTSGGSYEQYF.

The chain employs TRBV7-2 and TRBJ1-1; 7 bases are a match to TRBD1. CDR1 is SGHTA, CDR2 FQGNSA, per germline. CDR3 size: 15 residues. The J segment lost 1 base and the V segment lost 5 bases, leaving 7 bases of the junction unmatched. For the CDR3, the DNA is TGTGCCAGCAGCCCTGTTGGGACAGCGAACACTGAAGCTTTCTTT. Translation gives CASSPVGTANTEAFF.

This clone has only a few counts. Here the CDR3 reads CASSLEGLGMGEQFF. CDR3 bases: TGCGCCAGCAGCTTGGAGGGGCTGGGGATGGGTGAGCAGTTCTTC. The V call is TRBV5-1, the J call TRBJ2-1; a weak D match, TRBD1 (5 bases). The V end lost 0 bases, the J end lost 9 bases, and 16 bases lay between the germline ends. This CDR3 region has 15 residues. Germline V gene lookup returns CDR1 SGHRS and CDR2 YFSETQ.

This clone was seen a few times. The V gene is TRBV2, the J gene TRBJ2-7, with a possible D match to TRBD2 (6 bases). The germline V and J ends were trimmed by 0 bases and 7 bases, with 25 bases remaining between them. CDR3 size: 18 residues. Germline values: CDR1 SNHLY, CDR2 FYNNEI. For the CDR3, the DNA is TGTGCCAGCAGTGAAGCACTTCTAGCGAGGAATGGGGTTGGGGAGCAGTACTTC. Its translation is CASSEALLARNGVGEQYF.

This clone was seen once. The rearrangement links TRBV10-1 to TRBJ2-7, with 8 bases matching TRBD1. J gave up 5 bases and V 7 bases, and 10 bases lay outside the gene matches. CDR3 length: 14 residues. CDR1 and CDR2 from the germline V gene are WNHNN and SYGVQD (reference sequence). The CDR3 here is CASIQDRVDDEQYF. As DNA, the CDR3 is TGCGCCAGCATTCAGGACAGGGTTGACGACGAGCAGTACTTC.

This chain connects TRBV18 to TRBJ1-1; D is perhaps TRBD1 (6 bases). The CDR3 has 16 residues. The V end lost 3 bases, the J end lost 3 bases, and 17 bases lay between the germline ends. CDR1 is KGHSH, CDR2 LQKENI, per germline. The CDR3 region is CASSPTVEQGYTEAFF. CDR3 bases: TGTGCCAGCTCACCCACCGTAGAACAGGGTTACACTGAAGCTTTCTTT.

This clone was counted between two and nine times. This rearrangement joins TRBV25-1 to TRBJ2-7; 8 positions agree with TRBD1. Trimming took 8 bases from V and 2 from J; bases not matched to a gene: 5. Looked up from germline, CDR1 is MGHDK and CDR2 is SYGVNS. This CDR3 spans 13 amino acids. CDR3 nucleotides: TGTGCCAGCGGGACAGGAGCCACCTACGAGCAGTACTTC. This encodes CASGTGATYEQYF.

The chain is built from TRBV18 and TRBJ2-2, with TRBD2 matching 11 bases. Unmatched junction bases numbered 2, after V lost 2 bases and J lost 3 bases. Germline CDR1 KGHSH, CDR2 LQKENI. The CDR3 length is 16 residues. CDR3 nucleotide sequence: TGTGCCAGCTCACCAGGGACTAGCGGCTACACCGGGGAGCTGTTTTTT. This sequence encodes CASSPGTSGYTGELFF.

The CDR3 protein is CASSAGLAGADTQYF. In DNA, the CDR3 is TGTGCCAGCAGCGCCGGACTAGCGGGGGCAGATACGCAGTATTTT. The chain links TRBV7-2 to TRBJ2-3; 13 positions match TRBD2. The CDR3 runs to 15 residues. Germline lookup yields CDR1 SGHTA and CDR2 FQGNSA. V dropped 5 bases and J dropped 4; count of bases not matched to a gene: 3. The full variable domain, completed using reference TRBV7-2 and TRBJ2-3, is GAGVSQSPSNKVTEKGKDVELRCDPISGHTALYWYRQSLGQGLEFLIYFQGNSAPDKSGLPSDRFSAERTGGSVSTLTIQRTQQEDSAVYLCASSAGLAGADTQYFGPGTRLTVL.

The chain joins TRBV9 to TRBJ2-5, with D perhaps TRBD1 (7 bases). The CDR3 runs 16 residues. V lost 4 bases, J lost 2 bases, and 18 bases lay in between. From germline, CDR1 is SGDLS and CDR2 YYNGEE. The CDR3 sequence: CASSTPGGGGQETQYF. The CDR3 coding sequence is TGTGCCAGCAGCACCCCAGGAGGGGGCGGGCAAGAGACCCAGTACTTC.

V gene TRBV9 combines with J gene TRBJ2-1; the D gene is possibly TRBD2 (5 bases). V was cut by 1 base and J by 10 bases, with 12 bases left in between. CDR3 length: 13 amino acids. Germline CDR1 reads SGDLS; CDR2 reads YYNGEE. The CDR3, as DNA: TGTGCCAGCAGCGTAAGTGACACGGGAGAGCAGTTCTTC. Encoded protein: CASSVSDTGEQFF.

The chain joins TRBV6-1 to TRBJ2-3, with D possibly TRBD2 on 5 matching bases. Germline CDR1 is MNHNS and CDR2 is SASEGT. The CDR3 covers 14 residues. V lost 2 bases, J lost 6 bases, and 12 bases lay in between. CDR3 coding DNA: TGTGCCAGCAGTGAAAGTTCCCGAGGGGATACGCAGTATTTT. Its translation is CASSESSRGDTQYF.